The rows below give T cell receptor beta chains drawn from one sample of a study of T cells in Graves' hyperthyroidism and ophthalmopathy. TCRdb itself ran the multiplex PCR reads through MiXCR, one entry per CDR3 protein. The data hold fewer than 750,000 distinct CDR3 sequences, with more than 45% observed a single time. Sample: peripheral blood or thyroid tissue (not recorded which). All receptors come from a woman aged 18-30 years with Graves' hyperthyroidism. The CDR3 runs from the conserved cysteine through the conserved F or W. A D gene is named only where the DNA matches it firmly. Expanded clones are given a class, and other clones once, few, many or no size at all.

size	D	V	J	CDR3	DNA
many	.	TRBV13	TRBJ2-5	CASSTSSEQETQYF	TGTGCCAGCAGCACGTCTAGCGAACAAGAGACCCAGTACTTC
few	.	TRBV12-3/TRBV12-4	TRBJ2-2	CASSLFFYDTGELFF	TGTGCCAGCAGTTTATTCTTCTACGACACCGGGGAGCTGTTTTTT
many	TRBD2	TRBV19	TRBJ2-5	CASSRSGGQETQYF	TGTGCCAGTAGTCGCTCGGGGGGACAAGAGACCCAGTACTTC
many	.	TRBV6-2/TRBV6-3	TRBJ2-1	CASSSAETSYNEQFF	TGTGCCAGCAGTTCAGCGGAAACCTCCTACAATGAGCAGTTCTTC
.	.	TRBV5-1	TRBJ2-5	CASGSGPEEAQYF	TGCGCCAGCGGATCCGGCCCGGAAGAGGCCCAGTACTTC
many	.	TRBV7-9	TRBJ1-2	CASSPDNYGYTF	TGTGCCAGCAGCCCCGACAACTATGGCTACACCTTC
.	.	TRBV12-3/TRBV12-4	TRBJ1-3	CASSLVDVSKTKGTIYF	TGTGCCAGCAGTTTAGTGGACGTATCCAAGACAAAAGGCACCATATATTTT
many	.	TRBV29-1	TRBJ1-2	CSVARDLHGYTF	TGCAGCGTTGCCAGGGATCTTCATGGCTACACCTTC
many	TRBD1	TRBV5-1	TRBJ1-1	CASSPTGGQVWGPEAFF	TGCGCCAGCAGTCCGACAGGGGGCCAAGTTTGGGGTCCTGAAGCTTTCTTT
many	TRBD2	TRBV7-3	TRBJ2-1	CASSLKSGLAGGTEQFF	TGTGCCAGCAGCCTAAAATCCGGACTAGCGGGAGGTACTGAGCAGTTCTTC
many	TRBD1	TRBV5-1	TRBJ1-1	CASSLAGEGAMNTEAFF	TGCGCCAGCAGCTTGGCCGGAGAGGGGGCCATGAACACTGAAGCTTTCTTT
.	TRBD2	TRBV7-7	TRBJ2-6	CASSQGLAGGTNVLTF	TGTGCCAGCAGCCAAGGACTAGCGGGAGGTACCAACGTCCTGACTTTC
.	.	TRBV29-1	TRBJ1-1	CSASRASRDATEAFF	TGCAGCGCCAGCAGAGCGAGCAGGGACGCCACTGAAGCTTTCTTT
many	.	TRBV29-1	TRBJ2-2	CSVGIRSARSAGELFF	TGCAGCGTTGGGATACGTTCGGCGCGAAGCGCCGGGGAGCTGTTTTTT
.	TRBD2	TRBV7-3	TRBJ2-7	CASSLAPGLALAEQYF	TGTGCCAGCAGCTTAGCCCCGGGACTAGCGTTAGCCGAGCAGTACTTC
.	TRBD2	TRBV7-2	TRBJ2-1	CASSWSVAGNVEQFF	TGTGCCAGCAGCTGGTCGGTAGCGGGAAACGTTGAGCAGTTCTTC
.	TRBD2	TRBV9	TRBJ2-6	CASSVASGTGASVLTF	TGTGCCAGCAGCGTAGCTAGCGGGACTGGGGCCAGCGTCCTGACTTTC
many	TRBD1	TRBV29-1	TRBJ1-5	CSVATGGQPQHF	TGCAGCGTTGCGACAGGGGGGCAGCCCCAGCATTTT
many	TRBD1	TRBV7-2	TRBJ2-5	CASSRTGGMETQYF	TGTGCCAGCAGCCGGACAGGGGGCATGGAGACCCAGTACTTC
.	.	TRBV6-5	TRBJ1-3	CASSYQLF	TGTGCCAGCAGTTATCAGTTATTT